This T cell receptor beta chain was retrieved from a study of post-analysis software for immune sequencing data. Findings of the study overall: The five TRBV segments detected at higher frequency in patients than in controls included TRBV5-6, TRBV5-1 and TRBV20-1.

Unique-molecular-identifier-tagged TCR beta cDNA libraries were used. Starting from around 0.96 to 9.9 million T cells, the study yielded about 500,000 cDNA molecules. TCRdb re-derived calls from the PCR reads in MiXCR, one entry per CDR3 protein. The profile shows 750,000 to 900,000 distinct CDR3 sequences, 46% of them singletons. CDR1 and CDR2 from the germline V gene are SEHNR and FQNEAQ (reference sequence). This CDR3 comprises 16 residues. This clonotype was observed once. Antigen unknown. An end of the junction differs from the germline gene, which may be a read error. The gene calls are TRBV7-9 and TRBJ2-7, with D possibly matching TRBD2 (7 bases). What was sequenced was blood. This clonotype originated in a girl between 10 and 17 years old with multiple sclerosis. DNA of the CDR3: TGTGTCAGCAGCTCTAAAGGGGGGAGGGGCGCCTACGAGCAGTACTTC. Translated, it gives CVSSSKGGRGAYEQYF.